These 17 T cell receptor beta chains were all obtained from the same sample, sequenced in a study of beta chain features in type 1 diabetes. Their antigens remain unidentified. Study observations and caveats: Type 1 diabetes patients had moderately but significantly shorter TCRB CDR3s in all four CD4+ subsets.

Expressed TCRB transcripts got sequenced, as all isolated RNA was reverse transcribed. TCRdb keeps only in-frame clones here, not all; method: immunoSEQ multiplex PCR. The sample has fewer than 350,000 clones; about 15% are singletons. Material: naive CD4+ T cells from blood. The receptors shown here come from a man younger than 35 with type 1 diabetes.

The chain combines TRBV7-8 with TRBJ2-5; D is perhaps TRBD1 (7 bases). V lost 4 bases and J lost 5, with 20 bases in between. Germline loops: CDR1 SGHVS, CDR2 FQNEAQ. This CDR3 region has 16 residues. The CDR3 is CASSSPPGGFRETQYF. For the CDR3, the DNA is TGTGCCAGCAGCTCTCCACCAGGGGGGTTTCGGGAGACCCAGTACTTC.

The V and J genes are TRBV5-1 and TRBJ1-2; 10 nucleotides align to TRBD1. The CDR3 contains 14 residues. The V gene's germline CDR1 is SGHRS and CDR2 YFSETQ. With V trimmed by 1 base and J by 7 bases, 4 bases remained unmatched. The CDR3, as DNA: TGCGCCAGCAGCTTGTCCGGGACAGGGGTTGGCTACACCTTC. This translates into CASSLSGTGVGYTF. Full variable domain (missing parts from reference TRBV5-1 and TRBJ1-2): KAGVTQTPRYLIKTRGQQVTLSCSPISGHRSVSWYQQTPGQGLQFLFEYFSETQRNKGNFPGRFSGRQFSNSRSEMNVSTLELGDSALYLCASSLSGTGVGYTFGSGTRLTVV.

The CDR3 reads CASSEVFENEQFF. In DNA, the CDR3 is TGTGCCAGCAGTGAAGTTTTTGAGAATGAGCAGTTCTTC. The V gene is TRBV6-1, the J gene TRBJ2-1; no clear D gene. The CDR3 extends over 13 amino acids. V was cut by 1 base and J by 7 bases, with 8 bases left in between. In germline, CDR1 is MNHNS, CDR2 SASEGT.

The rearrangement joins TRBV5-1 to TRBJ2-3; D perhaps matches TRBD1 (5 bases). Trimming cost V 2 bases and J 3 bases, with 13 bases left between them. Per the germline V gene, CDR1 is SGHRS and CDR2 is YFSETQ. This CDR3 contains 15 residues. DNA for the CDR3: TGCGCCAGCAGCTTAGCAGGGCAAGAGACAGATACGCAGTATTTT. Its protein product is CASSLAGQETDTQYF.

CDR3 amino acids: CASSLESGRGLSAKNIQYF. The CDR3 DNA follows: TGTGCCAGCAGCTTAGAATCCGGCAGGGGGCTGTCAGCCAAAAACATTCAGTACTTC. This rearrangement joins TRBV7-2 to TRBJ2-4; 8 bases align to TRBD1. The ends lost 1 base at V and 0 bases at J; junction bases unmatched: 11. The germline V gene encodes CDR1 SGHTA and CDR2 FQGNSA. This CDR3 comprises 19 residues.

V and J are TRBV18 and TRBJ2-1; 8 nucleotides line up with TRBD2. Germline V gene lookup returns CDR1 KGHSH and CDR2 LQKENI. The CDR3 length is 16 residues. Trimming took 6 bases from V and 4 from J; bases not matched to a gene: 11. CDR3 nucleotide sequence: TGTGCCAGCTCCTCTGTTTGGATAGCGGGATACAATGAGCAGTTCTTC. This sequence encodes CASSSVWIAGYNEQFF.

This clone was observed a handful of times. J is TRBJ2-1 and V is TRBV29-1, with a weak D call TRBD2 (5 bases). This CDR3 is built from 18 residues. V lost 4 bases, J lost 10 bases, and 32 bases lay in between. Germline V gene data show CDR1 as SQVTM and CDR2 as ANQGSEA. CDR3 nucleotides: TGCAGCGTTGGACCGAGATGGGAGTCACTATCGGGCATCTACGAGCAGTTCTTC. This translates into CSVGPRWESLSGIYEQFF.

In this sample, this clone turned up a few times. The chain couples TRBV10-3 to TRBJ2-7; possible D gene TRBD2, 5 bases. V lost 8 bases and J lost 1, with 12 bases in between. Germline assignment: CDR1 ENHRY and CDR2 SYGVKD. The CDR3 is 13 residues long. CDR3 amino acids: CAIGRADSYEQYF. CDR3 nucleotides: TGTGCCATCGGAAGAGCGGATTCCTACGAGCAGTACTTC.

CDR3 in amino acids: CASSELEGLALDEQFF. In DNA, the CDR3 is TGTGCCAGCAGTGAACTGGAAGGACTAGCACTCGATGAGCAGTTCTTC. V usage is TRBV25-1 and J usage is TRBJ2-1; 8 bases line up with TRBD2. This CDR3 region has 16 residues. Trimming removed 2 bases from V and 8 bases from J; junction bases left unmatched: 11. In germline, CDR1 is MGHDK, CDR2 SYGVNS.

This clone was observed a handful of times. The rearrangement joins TRBV10-1 to TRBJ2-5; the D is unclear. Germline CDR1 reads WNHNN; CDR2 reads SYGVQD (reference sequence). CDR3 length: 13 amino acids. Trimming left V 0 bases short and J 5 bases short, with 7 bases between. As DNA, the CDR3 is TGCGCCAGCAGTGAGTCAATCGAGGAGACCCAGTACTTC. This translates into CASSESIEETQYF.

Of note for this clone: Other DNA sequences within the sample encode an identical CDR3. The genes are TRBV5-6 and TRBJ2-5, with a possible D match to TRBD1 (6 bases). There are 13 residues in the CDR3. Deletions cut 0 bases from V and 5 bases from J, with 8 bases between. Germline values: CDR1 SGHDT, CDR2 YYEEEE. The CDR3 loop reads CASSLAGAETQYF. The CDR3 bases are TGTGCCAGCAGCTTGGCAGGGGCGGAGACCCAGTACTTC.

This clone has a handful of counts. CDR3 protein: CASSPSSGGKYNEQFF. In nucleotides, the CDR3 is TGTGCCAGCTCACCCTCTAGCGGGGGTAAATACAATGAGCAGTTCTTC. The chain joins TRBV18 to TRBJ2-1; 10 bases are a match to TRBD2. The CDR3 covers 16 residues. V shed 3 bases and J 4 bases; nucleotides not matched to a gene: 6. Germline CDR1 is KGHSH and CDR2 is LQKENI. The full variable domain, in which reference TRBV18 and TRBJ2-1 provide the parts outside the CDR3, is NAGVMQNPRHLVRRRGQEARLRCSPMKGHSHVYWYRQLPEEGLKFMVYLQKENIIDESGMPKERFSAEFPKEGPSILRIQQVVRGDSAAYFCASSPSSGGKYNEQFFGPGTRLTVL.

Concerning this clone itself: Other nucleotide sequences from this sample produce the same CDR3. The V and J genes are TRBV6-5 and TRBJ2-7, with 11 bases aligning to TRBD2. V was pared by 0 bases and J by 2 bases, with 0 bases of the junction left unmatched. The CDR3 has 15 residues. Germline loops: CDR1 MNHEY, CDR2 SVGAGI. In DNA, the CDR3 is TGTGCCAGCAGTTACTCGGGACTAGCGGCCTACGAGCAGTACTTC. The encoded protein is CASSYSGLAAYEQYF.

The rearrangement uses TRBV7-9 and TRBJ2-1; TRBD2 agrees at 9 bases. V shed 4 bases and J 4 bases; nucleotides not matched to a gene: 5. Germline V gene lookup returns CDR1 SEHNR and CDR2 FQNEAQ (reference sequence). The CDR3 has 15 residues. The CDR3 DNA is TGTGCCAGCAGCTCTCCTAGCGGGGCGTACAATGAGCAGTTCTTC. Amino acids: CASSSPSGAYNEQFF.

V usage is TRBV7-2 and J usage is TRBJ2-3; D is perhaps TRBD2 (5 bases). CDR1 is SGHTA, CDR2 FQGNSA, per germline. V was cut by 5 bases and J by 3 bases, with 27 bases left in between. This CDR3 is 19 amino acids long. CDR3 loop: CASSPRGLATPRSTDTQYF. DNA for the CDR3: TGTGCCAGCAGCCCAAGAGGTCTAGCCACACCCCGAAGTACAGATACGCAGTATTTT.

The chain joins TRBV28 to TRBJ2-7, with D hard to call. Germline values: CDR1 MDHEN, CDR2 SYDVKM. V was pared by 8 bases and J by 5 bases, with 16 bases between. This CDR3 contains 13 residues. The CDR3 is CASCVEYTHEQYF. CDR3 sequence (DNA): TGTGCCAGCTGTGTGGAGTATACCCACGAGCAGTACTTC.

This clone showed up just a few times. The chain links TRBV9 to TRBJ2-5; 10 bases fit TRBD1. The ends lost 4 bases at V and 4 bases at J; junction bases unmatched: 7. The CDR3 consists of 15 residues. Germline V gene data show CDR1 as SGDLS and CDR2 as YYNGEE. The CDR3 sequence: CASSTRTGGRETQYF. DNA of the CDR3: TGTGCCAGCAGCACCCGGACAGGGGGGAGAGAGACCCAGTACTTC.